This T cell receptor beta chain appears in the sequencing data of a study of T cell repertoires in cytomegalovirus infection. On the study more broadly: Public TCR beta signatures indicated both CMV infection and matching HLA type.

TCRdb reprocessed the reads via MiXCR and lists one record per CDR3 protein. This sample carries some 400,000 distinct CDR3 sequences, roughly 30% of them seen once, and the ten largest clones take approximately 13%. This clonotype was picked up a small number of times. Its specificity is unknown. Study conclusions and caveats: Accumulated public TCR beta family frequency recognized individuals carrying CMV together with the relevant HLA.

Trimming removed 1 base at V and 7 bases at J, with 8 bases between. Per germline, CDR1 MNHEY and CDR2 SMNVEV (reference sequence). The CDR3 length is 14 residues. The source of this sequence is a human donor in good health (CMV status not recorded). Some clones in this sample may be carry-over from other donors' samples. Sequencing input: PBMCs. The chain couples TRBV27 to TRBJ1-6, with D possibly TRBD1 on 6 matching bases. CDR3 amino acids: CASSLWGRNSPLHF. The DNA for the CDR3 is TGTGCCAGCAGTTTATGGGGGCGGAATTCACCCCTCCACTTT.